The present T cell receptor beta chain was sequenced within a study of early T cells in non-severe SARS-CoV-2 infection. About the research overall: From unsorted whole blood, bulk RNA was sequenced, and the chains remained unpaired.

Attachment of unique molecular identifiers was made to individual cDNA molecules. Using its own MiXCR run on the 5' RACE reads, TCRdb lists one record per CDR3 protein. The data contain about 33,000 distinct CDR3 sequences, around 5% of them singletons. This clonotype has a count of ten or more. Its antigen is unknown. Whole-study findings and limits: The study's VDJdb matching favored anti-spike CD8 responses and missed private and CD4 specificities.

Trimming took 4 bases from V and 0 from J, leaving 9 bases between them. Germline V gene lookup returns CDR1 LNHDA and CDR2 SQIVND (reference sequence). The CDR3 length is 14 residues. This receptor was taken from an adult who was a healthcare worker with PCR-confirmed SARS-CoV-2 infection or an uninfected control (not recorded which). V usage is TRBV19 and J usage is TRBJ1-1; D not certain. Sequenced input: whole blood. CDR3 in DNA: TGTGCCAGTAGTAGATCGTTTCTGAACACTGAAGCTTTCTTT. It yields the protein CASSRSFLNTEAFF.